The entry below gives a single T cell receptor beta chain sequence along with its context. This sample was included in a study of blood T cell repertoires in COVID-19. V was pared by 4 bases and J by 0 bases, with 4 bases of the junction left unmatched. From germline, CDR1 is SGDLS and CDR2 YYNGEE. The CDR3 runs 16 residues. Produced via immunoSEQ multiplex PCR; TCRdb's table is partial and in-frame only. This sample has approximately 220,000 clones, with 80% to 85% found just once. The TCR comes from a woman aged 40 to 55 who had recovered from COVID-19. The chain combines TRBV9 with TRBJ2-6; 7 positions agree with TRBD1. The sequenced sample was PBMCs or T cells enriched from blood (not recorded which). CDR3 in amino acids: CASSYRQGSGANVLTF. The DNA for the CDR3 is TGTGCCAGCAGCTATAGACAGGGCTCTGGGGCCAACGTCCTGACTTTC.